This T cell receptor (beta chain) is from a study of T cell responses to AZD1222 COVID-19 vaccine. Study-wide points: The span of vaccine-associated CD4 TCRs extended across spike, with dominance at 160-218 and 743-854. Targeting of unmutated variant regions was reportedly seen in nearly half of spike-specific TCRs. The donors showed a predominance of white British ancestry and of females, with possible underestimation of clonal diversity.

CDR3 size: 14 residues. Trimming removed 1 base at V and 1 base at J, with 7 bases between. CDR1 is SGHTA and CDR2 is FQGNSA in the germline V gene. Sequenced by immunoSEQ multiplex PCR; TCRdb stores in-frame clones only, minus some. The sample records 75,000 to 95,000 clones, approximately 88% being singletons. In the case of this clone: The antigen remains unidentified.

The TCR was taken from an adult who received the MenACWY meningococcal vaccine as a control. This sequence joins TRBV7-2 and TRBJ1-1; D ambiguous. Here the sequenced sample was peripheral blood, taken 28 days after the second dose of the MenACWY control vaccine. CDR3 residues: CASSLDAKNTEAFF. Written as DNA, the CDR3 is TGTGCCAGCAGCTTAGACGCCAAGAACACTGAAGCTTTCTTT.